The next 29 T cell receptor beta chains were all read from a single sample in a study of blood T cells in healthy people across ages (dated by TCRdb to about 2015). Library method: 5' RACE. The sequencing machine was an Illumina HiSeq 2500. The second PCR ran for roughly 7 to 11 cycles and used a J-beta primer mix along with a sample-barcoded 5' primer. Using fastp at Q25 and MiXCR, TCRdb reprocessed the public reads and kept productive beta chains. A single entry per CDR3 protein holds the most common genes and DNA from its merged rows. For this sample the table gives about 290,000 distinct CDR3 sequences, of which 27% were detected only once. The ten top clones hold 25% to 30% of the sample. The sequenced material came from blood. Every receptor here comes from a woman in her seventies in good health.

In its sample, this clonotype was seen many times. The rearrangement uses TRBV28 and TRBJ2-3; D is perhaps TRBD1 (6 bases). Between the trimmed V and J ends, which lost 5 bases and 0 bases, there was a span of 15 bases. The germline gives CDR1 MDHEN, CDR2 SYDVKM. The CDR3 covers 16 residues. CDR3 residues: CASSPPDRPSTDTQYF. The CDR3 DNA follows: TGTGCCAGCAGTCCACCGGACAGACCTAGCACAGATACGCAGTATTTT. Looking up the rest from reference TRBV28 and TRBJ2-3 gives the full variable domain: DVKVTQSSRYLVKRTGEKVFLECVQDMDHENMFWYRQDPGLGLRLIYFSYDVKMKEKGDIPEGYSVSREKKERFSLILESASTNQTSMYLCASSPPDRPSTDTQYFGPGTRLTVL.

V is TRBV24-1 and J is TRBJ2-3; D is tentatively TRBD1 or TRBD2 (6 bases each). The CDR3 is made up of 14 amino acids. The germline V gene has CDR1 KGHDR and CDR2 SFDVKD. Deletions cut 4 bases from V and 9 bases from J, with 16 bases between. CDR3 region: CATSDPRRGETQYF. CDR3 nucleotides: TGTGCCACCAGTGACCCGCGGAGGGGGGAGACGCAGTATTTT.

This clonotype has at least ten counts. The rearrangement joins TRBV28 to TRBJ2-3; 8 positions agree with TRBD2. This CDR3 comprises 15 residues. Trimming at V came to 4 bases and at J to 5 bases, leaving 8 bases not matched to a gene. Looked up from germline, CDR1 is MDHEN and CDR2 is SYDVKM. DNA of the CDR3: TGTGCCAGCAGTTCGGCTAGCGGGTCGGGAGATACGCAGTATTTT. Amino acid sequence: CASSSASGSGDTQYF.

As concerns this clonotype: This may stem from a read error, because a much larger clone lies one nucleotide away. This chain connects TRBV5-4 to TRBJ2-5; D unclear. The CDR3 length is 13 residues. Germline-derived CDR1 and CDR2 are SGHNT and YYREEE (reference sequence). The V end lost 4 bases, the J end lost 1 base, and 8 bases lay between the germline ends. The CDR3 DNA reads TGTGCCAGCAGCCGCCGGGCCCAAGAGACCCAGTACTTC. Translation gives CASSRRAQETQYF. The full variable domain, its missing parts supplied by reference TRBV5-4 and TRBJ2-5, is ETGVTQSPTHLIKTRGQQVTLRCSSQSGHNTVSWYQQALGQGPQFIFQYYREEENGRGNFPPRFSGLQFPNYSSELNVNALELDDSALYLCASSRRAQETQYFGPGTRLLVL.

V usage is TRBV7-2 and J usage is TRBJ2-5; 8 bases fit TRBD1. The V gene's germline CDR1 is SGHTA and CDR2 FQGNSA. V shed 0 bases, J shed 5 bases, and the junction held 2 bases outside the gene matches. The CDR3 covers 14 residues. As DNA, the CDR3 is TGTGCCAGCAGCTTAGCGACAGGGGACGAGACCCAGTACTTC. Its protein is CASSLATGDETQYF. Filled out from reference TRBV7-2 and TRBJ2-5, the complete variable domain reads GAGVSQSPSNKVTEKGKDVELRCDPISGHTALYWYRQSLGQGLEFLIYFQGNSAPDKSGLPSDRFSAERTGGSVSTLTIQRTQQEDSAVYLCASSLATGDETQYFGPGTRLLVL.

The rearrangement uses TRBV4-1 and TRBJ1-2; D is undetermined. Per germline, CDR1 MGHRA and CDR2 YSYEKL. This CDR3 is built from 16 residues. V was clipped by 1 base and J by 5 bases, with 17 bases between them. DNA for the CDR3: TGCGCCAGCAGCCAAGTTCAAGCTGGTGGTGATTATGGCTACACCTTC. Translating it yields CASSQVQAGGDYGYTF.

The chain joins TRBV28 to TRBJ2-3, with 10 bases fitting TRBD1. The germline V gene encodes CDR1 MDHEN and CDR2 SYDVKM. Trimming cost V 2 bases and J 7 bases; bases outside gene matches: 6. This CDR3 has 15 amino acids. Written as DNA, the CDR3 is TGTGCCAGCAGTTTACGGGACAGGGGCTCTTATACGCAGTATTTT. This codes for CASSLRDRGSYTQYF.

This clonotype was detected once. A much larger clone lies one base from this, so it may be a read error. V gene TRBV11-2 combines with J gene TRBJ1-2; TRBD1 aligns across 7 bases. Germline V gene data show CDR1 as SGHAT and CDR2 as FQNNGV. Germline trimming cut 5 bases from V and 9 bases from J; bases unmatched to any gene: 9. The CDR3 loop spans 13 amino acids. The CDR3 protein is CASSRDSLGSYTF. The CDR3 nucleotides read TGTGCCAGCAGCCGGGACAGTTTGGGTAGCTACACCTTC.

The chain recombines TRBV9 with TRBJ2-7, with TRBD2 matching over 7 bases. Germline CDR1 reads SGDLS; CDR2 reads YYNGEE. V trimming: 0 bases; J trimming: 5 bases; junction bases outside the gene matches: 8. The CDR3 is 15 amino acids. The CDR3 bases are TGTGCCAGCAGCGTAGAGGCGGGAGCGGTAAACGAGCAGTACTTC. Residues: CASSVEAGAVNEQYF. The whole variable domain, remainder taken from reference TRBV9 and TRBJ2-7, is DSGVTQTPKHLITATGQRVTLRCSPRSGDLSVYWYQQSLDQGLQFLIQYYNGEERAKGNILERFSAQQFPDLHSELNLSSLELGDSALYFCASSVEAGAVNEQYFGPGTRLTVT.

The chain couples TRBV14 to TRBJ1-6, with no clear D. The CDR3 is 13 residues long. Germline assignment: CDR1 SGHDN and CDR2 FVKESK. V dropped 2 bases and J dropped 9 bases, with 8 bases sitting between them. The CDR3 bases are TGTGCCAGCAGCCAACTGGTGGCTTCACCCCTCCACTTT. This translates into CASSQLVASPLHF.

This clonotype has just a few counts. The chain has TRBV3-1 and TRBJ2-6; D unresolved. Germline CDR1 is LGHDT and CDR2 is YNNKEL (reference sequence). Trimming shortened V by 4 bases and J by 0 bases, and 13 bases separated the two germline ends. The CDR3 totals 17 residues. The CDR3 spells CASSPQPGISGANVLTF. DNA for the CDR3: TGTGCCAGCAGCCCCCAGCCAGGAATCTCTGGGGCCAACGTCCTGACTTTC. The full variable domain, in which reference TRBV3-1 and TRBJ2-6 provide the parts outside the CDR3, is DTAVSQTPKYLVTQMGNDKSIKCEQNLGHDTMYWYKQDSKKFLKIMFSYNNKELIINETVPNRFSPKSPDKAHLNLHINSLELGDSAVYFCASSPQPGISGANVLTFGAGSRLTVL.

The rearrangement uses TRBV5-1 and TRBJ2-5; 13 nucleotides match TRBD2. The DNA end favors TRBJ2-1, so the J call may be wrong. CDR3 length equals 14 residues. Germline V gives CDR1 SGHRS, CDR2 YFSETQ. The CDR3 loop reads CASSGTSGIREQFF. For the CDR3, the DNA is TGCGCCAGCAGTGGGACTAGCGGGATCAGAGAGCAGTTCTTC.

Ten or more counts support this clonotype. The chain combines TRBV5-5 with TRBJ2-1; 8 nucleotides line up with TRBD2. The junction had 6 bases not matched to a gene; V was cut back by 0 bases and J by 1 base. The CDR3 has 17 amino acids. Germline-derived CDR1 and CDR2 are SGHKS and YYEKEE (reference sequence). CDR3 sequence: CASSLVPSGGSYNEQFF. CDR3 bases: TGTGCCAGCAGCTTGGTTCCTTCGGGGGGGTCCTACAATGAGCAGTTCTTC.

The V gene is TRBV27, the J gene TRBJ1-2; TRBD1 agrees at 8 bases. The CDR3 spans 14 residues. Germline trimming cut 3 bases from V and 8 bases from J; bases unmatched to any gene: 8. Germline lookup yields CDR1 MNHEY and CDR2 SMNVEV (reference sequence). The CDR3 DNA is TGTGCCAGCAGTTTGCAGGGGGCAGGATCGGGCTACACCTTC. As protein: CASSLQGAGSGYTF.

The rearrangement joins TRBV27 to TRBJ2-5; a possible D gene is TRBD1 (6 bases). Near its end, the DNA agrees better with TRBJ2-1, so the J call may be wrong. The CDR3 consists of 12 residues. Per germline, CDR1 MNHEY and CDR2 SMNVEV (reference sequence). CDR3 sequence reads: CASSLDRLEQFF. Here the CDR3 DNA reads TGTGCCAGCAGTTTAGACAGGTTAGAGCAGTTCTTC.

The CDR3 coding sequence is TGTGCCAGCAGCCACGACCCGGGCGTAGATACGCAGTATTTT. This encodes CASSHDPGVDTQYF. The gene calls are TRBV7-2 and TRBJ2-3; D gene uncertain. The V end lost 5 bases, the J end lost 5 bases, and 14 bases lay between the germline ends. The CDR3 sequence is 14 residues long. The V gene's germline CDR1 is SGHTA and CDR2 FQGNSA.

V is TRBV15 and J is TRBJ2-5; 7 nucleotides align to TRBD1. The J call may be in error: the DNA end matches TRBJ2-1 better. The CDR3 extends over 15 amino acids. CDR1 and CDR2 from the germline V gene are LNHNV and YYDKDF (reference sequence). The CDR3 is CATSGTAWGHSEQFF. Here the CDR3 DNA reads TGTGCCACCAGCGGGACAGCCTGGGGGCACAGTGAGCAGTTCTTC.

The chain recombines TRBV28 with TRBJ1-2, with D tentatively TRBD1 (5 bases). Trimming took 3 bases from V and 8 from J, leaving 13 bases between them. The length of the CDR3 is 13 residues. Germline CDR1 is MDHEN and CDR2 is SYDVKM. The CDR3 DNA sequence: TGTGCCAGCAGTTTGGGATACAGGAAGGGCTACACCTTC. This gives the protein CASSLGYRKGYTF.

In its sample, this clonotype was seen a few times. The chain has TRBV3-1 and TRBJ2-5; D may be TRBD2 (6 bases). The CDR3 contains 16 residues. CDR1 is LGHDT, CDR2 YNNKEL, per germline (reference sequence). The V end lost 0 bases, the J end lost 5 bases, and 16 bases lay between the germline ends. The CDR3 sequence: CASSQDRRAPRETQYF. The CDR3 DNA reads TGTGCCAGCAGCCAAGATCGGAGGGCCCCAAGGGAGACCCAGTACTTC.

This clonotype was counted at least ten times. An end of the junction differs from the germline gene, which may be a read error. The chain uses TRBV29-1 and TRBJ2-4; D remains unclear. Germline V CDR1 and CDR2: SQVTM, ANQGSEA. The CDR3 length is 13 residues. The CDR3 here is CSVQDSAKNIQYF. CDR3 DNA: TGCAGCGTTCAAGATTCGGCCAAAAACATTCAGTACTTC.

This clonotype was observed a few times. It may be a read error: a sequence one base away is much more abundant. CDR3 sequence reads: CASSRPVQGANEKLFF. CDR3 sequence (DNA): TGTGCCAGCAGTCGCCCTGTCCAGGGTGCTAATGAAAAACTGTTTTTT. This chain links TRBV5-5 with TRBJ1-4; D perhaps matches TRBD1 (5 bases). The CDR3 is 16 amino acids. V was trimmed by 5 bases and J by 3 bases, leaving 17 bases between them. Germline V gene sequence: CDR1 SGHKS, CDR2 YYEKEE (reference sequence).

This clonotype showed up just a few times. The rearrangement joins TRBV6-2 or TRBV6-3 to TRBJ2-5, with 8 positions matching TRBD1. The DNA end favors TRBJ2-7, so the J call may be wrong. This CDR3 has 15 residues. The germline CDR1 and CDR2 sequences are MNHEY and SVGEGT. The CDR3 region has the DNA TGTGCCAGCAGACGCACGGGACAGGTATCCTACGAGCAGTACTTC. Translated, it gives CASRRTGQVSYEQYF.

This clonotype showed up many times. In DNA form, the CDR3 reads TGTGCCAGCAGGGAGAATGAAAAACTGTTTTTT. It encodes CASRENEKLFF. V usage is TRBV6-6 and J usage is TRBJ1-4; D uncertain. Per the germline V gene, CDR1 is MNHNY and CDR2 is SVGAGI (reference sequence). V lost 6 bases and J lost 5, with 4 bases in between. This CDR3 is built from 11 residues.

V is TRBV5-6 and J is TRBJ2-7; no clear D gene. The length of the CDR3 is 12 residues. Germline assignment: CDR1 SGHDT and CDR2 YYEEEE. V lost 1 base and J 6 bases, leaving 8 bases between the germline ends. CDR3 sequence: CASSLSPGEQYV. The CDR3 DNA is TGTGCCAGCAGCTTGTCGCCGGGCGAGCAGTACGTC.

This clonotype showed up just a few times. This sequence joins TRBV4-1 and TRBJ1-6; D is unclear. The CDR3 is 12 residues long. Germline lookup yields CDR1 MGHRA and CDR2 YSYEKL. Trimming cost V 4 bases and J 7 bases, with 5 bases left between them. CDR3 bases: TGCGCCAGCAGCCCCCACAATTCACCCCTCCACTTT. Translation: CASSPHNSPLHF.

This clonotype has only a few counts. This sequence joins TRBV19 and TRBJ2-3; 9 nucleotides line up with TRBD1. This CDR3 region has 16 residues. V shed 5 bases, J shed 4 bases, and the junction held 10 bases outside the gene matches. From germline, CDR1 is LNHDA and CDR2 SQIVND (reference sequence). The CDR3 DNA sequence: TGTGCCAGTAGTCTCTCCGGGACAGGGACCCCAGATACGCAGTATTTT. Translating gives CASSLSGTGTPDTQYF.

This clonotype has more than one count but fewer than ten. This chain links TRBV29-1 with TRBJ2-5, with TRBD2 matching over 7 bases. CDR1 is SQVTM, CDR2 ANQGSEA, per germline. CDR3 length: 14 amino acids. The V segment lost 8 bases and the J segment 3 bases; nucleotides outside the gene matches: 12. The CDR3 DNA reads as TGCAGCCACAATGGGGAGGGCTACGAAGAGACCCAGTACTTC. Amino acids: CSHNGEGYEETQYF. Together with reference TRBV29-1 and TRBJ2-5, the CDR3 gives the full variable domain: SAVISQKPSRDICQRGTSLTIQCQVDSQVTMMFWYRQQPGQSLTLIATANQGSEATYESGFVIDKFPISRPNLTFSTLTVSNMSPEDSSIYLCSHNGEGYEETQYFGPGTRLLVL.

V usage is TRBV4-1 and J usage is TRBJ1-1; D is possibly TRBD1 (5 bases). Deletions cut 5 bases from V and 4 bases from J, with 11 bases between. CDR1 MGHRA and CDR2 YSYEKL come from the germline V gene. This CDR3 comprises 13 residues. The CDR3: CASSMAGSTEAFF. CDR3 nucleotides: TGCGCCAGCAGCATGGCAGGGAGCACTGAAGCTTTCTTT.

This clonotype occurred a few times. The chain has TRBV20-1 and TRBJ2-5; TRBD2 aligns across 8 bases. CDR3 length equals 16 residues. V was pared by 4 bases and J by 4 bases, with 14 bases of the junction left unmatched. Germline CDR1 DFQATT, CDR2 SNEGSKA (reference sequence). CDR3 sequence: CSATKTGGPRSETQYF. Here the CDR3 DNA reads TGCAGTGCTACAAAAACGGGAGGGCCTAGGTCAGAGACCCAGTACTTC.